A single sample gave rise to the 29 T cell receptor beta chains below, sequenced in a study of blood T cells in healthy people across ages. Primed by a sample-barcoded 5' primer and a J-beta primer mix, a second PCR proceeded for about 7 to 12 cycles. One entry per CDR3 protein results from TCRdb running MiXCR on the 5' RACE reads. The sample contains about 290,000 distinct CDR3 sequences, 27% of which appear only once. What was sequenced was blood. Receptors originate from a woman between 65 and 79 years old in good health.

The chain links TRBV20-1 to TRBJ1-6; 9 nucleotides agree with TRBD1. With 5 bases clipped from V and 9 bases from J, the junction kept 11 bases outside the gene matches. In germline, CDR1 is DFQATT, CDR2 SNEGSKA (reference sequence). This CDR3 contains 15 residues. The CDR3 bases are TGCAGTGCTGGTCCGGAGGACAGGGGAAGTTCACCCCTCCACTTT. This sequence encodes CSAGPEDRGSSPLHF.

This clonotype was counted many times. The chain joins TRBV7-9 to TRBJ1-4, with D hard to call. Trimming took 5 bases from V and 7 from J, leaving 8 bases between them. The CDR3 loop spans 12 amino acids. Per the germline V gene, CDR1 is SEHNR and CDR2 is FQNEAQ (reference sequence). Here the CDR3 reads CASSPISEKLFF. The CDR3 coding sequence is TGTGCCAGCAGCCCAATCAGTGAAAAACTGTTTTTT. The variable domain in full, completed from reference TRBV7-9 and TRBJ1-4, reads DTGVSQNPRHKITKRGQNVTFRCDPISEHNRLYWYRQTLGQGPEFLTYFQNEAQLEKSRLLSDRFSAERPKGSFSTLEIQRTEQGDSAMYLCASSPISEKLFFGSGTQLSVL.

This clonotype showed up many times. This chain links TRBV29-1 with TRBJ2-1; 7 bases fit TRBD1. CDR3 length equals 14 residues. Germline V gives CDR1 SQVTM, CDR2 ANQGSEA. V lost 7 bases, J lost 7 bases, and 13 bases stayed unmatched. The CDR3 region has the DNA TGCAGCGGCGGTACCAACAGGGGCCAGAATGAGCAGTTCTTC. Translating gives CSGGTNRGQNEQFF.

The rearrangement joins TRBV19 to TRBJ2-7; a weak D match, TRBD2 (6 bases). The V end was cut by 4 bases, the J end by 5 bases, with 15 bases between. CDR3 length equals 14 residues. Germline V CDR1 and CDR2: LNHDA, SQIVND (reference sequence). The DNA for the CDR3 is TGTGCCAGTAGTAGCTGGGGACTCACCCACGAGCAGTACTTC. This translates into CASSSWGLTHEQYF.

The chain recombines TRBV5-1 with TRBJ2-1; 8 positions agree with TRBD1. The V gene end was trimmed by 4 bases and the J gene end by 5 bases; junction bases not matched to a gene: 5. This CDR3 spans 14 amino acids. CDR1 and CDR2 from the germline V gene are SGHRS and YFSETQ. The CDR3 bases are TGCGCCAGCAGCCCGGACAGGGCCAACAATGAGCAGTTCTTC. Its translation is CASSPDRANNEQFF.

This clonotype was seen more than once but under ten times. The CDR3 region has the DNA TGTGCCATCAGTGAGAGGACTACGGAGCCCCAGCATTTT. It encodes CAISERTTEPQHF. The chain carries TRBV10-3 and TRBJ1-5; D is unclear. The CDR3 is made up of 13 amino acids. The germline CDR1 and CDR2 sequences are ENHRY and SYGVKD. With 2 bases removed from V and 8 bases from J, the gap between germline ends came to 10 bases.

The sample holds a few counts of this clonotype. The rearrangement joins TRBV5-8 to TRBJ2-5, with 11 nucleotides matching TRBD1. The DNA end is more similar to TRBJ2-1, so the J call may be wrong. The CDR3 is 14 amino acids. CDR1 and CDR2 from the germline V gene are SGHTS and YDEGEE. Written as DNA, the CDR3 is TGTGCCAGCAGTAGGGACAGGGGGTTGAATGAGCAGTTCTTC. Its translation is CASSRDRGLNEQFF.

The chain joins TRBV29-1 to TRBJ2-1; TRBD1 matches 7 bases. This CDR3 has 13 residues. Unmatched junction bases numbered 6, after V lost 6 bases and J lost 4 bases. CDR1 is SQVTM and CDR2 is ANQGSEA in the germline V gene. CDR3 nucleotides: TGCAGCGTGAACAGGGGAAGATACAATGAGCAGTTCTTC. Encoded protein: CSVNRGRYNEQFF.

The count of this clonotype is one. The chain combines TRBV20-1 with TRBJ1-2; 12 bases agree with TRBD1. The V gene's germline CDR1 is DFQATT and CDR2 SNEGSKA (reference sequence). The V and J ends lost 6 bases and 5 bases, in that order; junction bases with no gene match: 4. The CDR3 is 13 residues long. The DNA of the CDR3 is TGCAGTGCCGGGACAGGGGGCGAGTATGGCTACACCTTC. Amino acids: CSAGTGGEYGYTF.

In its sample, this clonotype was seen many times. V gene TRBV3-1 combines with J gene TRBJ2-3; D gene ambiguous. Germline CDR1 and CDR2: LGHDT and YNNKEL (reference sequence). The CDR3 covers 13 residues. V gave up 4 bases and J gave up 0 bases, with 5 bases separating them. The CDR3 DNA follows: TGTGCCAGCAGCCGACTTAGCACAGATACGCAGTATTTT. Amino acids: CASSRLSTDTQYF.

In its sample, this clonotype was seen a few times. The chain couples TRBV28 to TRBJ1-4; D is unresolved. V lost 9 bases and J lost 5, with 10 bases in between. The CDR3 length is 12 residues. In germline, CDR1 is MDHEN, CDR2 SYDVKM. For the CDR3, the DNA is TGTGCCAGTCTGGACGGCAATGAAAAACTGTTTTTT. It encodes CASLDGNEKLFF.

The J gene is TRBJ2-7, the V gene TRBV11-2; D assignment may be TRBD1 or TRBD2 (5 bases each). The germline V gene has CDR1 SGHAT and CDR2 FQNNGV. The germline V and J ends were trimmed by 1 base and 0 bases, with 7 bases remaining between them. The CDR3 length is 14 residues. CDR3 protein: CASSLGDVSYEQYF. The CDR3 bases are TGTGCCAGCAGCTTAGGGGACGTCTCCTACGAGCAGTACTTC.

This clonotype appeared once. CDR3 sequence reads: CATSGRAEQFF. CDR3 bases: TGTGCGACTAGCGGGAGGGCCGAGCAGTTCTTC. The genes are TRBV6-5 and TRBJ2-1; TRBD2 aligns across 14 bases. This CDR3 has 11 residues. CDR1 and CDR2 from the germline V gene are MNHEY and SVGAGI.

The V gene is TRBV7-2, the J gene TRBJ2-3; D possibly uses TRBD1 or TRBD2 (6 bases each). CDR3 length: 17 amino acids. CDR1 is SGHTA, CDR2 FQGNSA, per germline. V was shortened by 2 bases and J by 1 base, with 16 bases between the two germline ends. The CDR3 reads CASSLRGAGAGTDTQYF. The CDR3 coding sequence is TGTGCCAGCAGCTTAAGGGGGGCTGGGGCTGGCACAGATACGCAGTATTTT.

This clonotype was observed a few times. The chain uses TRBV7-2 and TRBJ1-1; D gene ambiguous. Germline assignment: CDR1 SGHTA and CDR2 FQGNSA. The CDR3 contains 14 residues. The V and J ends lost 2 bases and 3 bases respectively, with 10 bases between them. CDR3 sequence: CASSLSVGYTEAFF. CDR3 nucleotides: TGTGCCAGCAGCTTATCCGTGGGGTACACTGAAGCTTTCTTT.

This sequence joins TRBV7-2 and TRBJ2-7; TRBD2 agrees at 9 bases. In germline, CDR1 is SGHTA, CDR2 FQGNSA. The CDR3 is 15 amino acids. J lost 6 bases, V lost 3 bases, and 9 bases had no gene match. CDR3 bases: TGTGCCAGCAGCTTTGTGGCGGGAGGGCCCGGCGAGCAGTACTTC. It translates to CASSFVAGGPGEQYF.

The chain recombines TRBV2 with TRBJ2-7; 9 bases match TRBD2. TRBJ2-1 explains the end of the DNA better; the J call may be wrong. Per germline, CDR1 SNHLY and CDR2 FYNNEI. This CDR3 has 15 amino acids. CDR3 DNA sequence: TGTGCCAGCAGTCCTAGCGGGATGAAAAACAATGAGCAGTTCTTC. It is translated as CASSPSGMKNNEQFF.

The chain couples TRBV14 to TRBJ2-1; TRBD1 aligns across 7 bases. The DNA end is a closer match to TRBJ2-7, so the J assignment may be wrong. The CDR3 extends over 13 amino acids. Germline V CDR1 and CDR2: SGHDN, FVKESK. As DNA, the CDR3 is TGTGCCAGCAGCAGACAGGGCCCCCTCGAGCAGTACTTC. It codes for CASSRQGPLEQYF.

This sequence joins TRBV13 and TRBJ2-7; D gene uncertain. V was pared by 5 bases and J by 0 bases, with 14 bases between. This CDR3 is built from 15 residues. In germline, CDR1 is PRHDT, CDR2 FYEKMQ (reference sequence). For the CDR3, the DNA is TGTGCCAGCAGCCAAAGTGGGGTAAACTCCTACGAGCAGTACTTC. Translated: CASSQSGVNSYEQYF.

V and J are TRBV11-2 and TRBJ2-5; D ambiguous. Germline loops: CDR1 SGHAT, CDR2 FQNNGV. The CDR3 covers 12 residues. V was cut by 3 bases and J by 6 bases, with 8 bases left in between. The CDR3 here is CASSFWGKTQYF. The CDR3 DNA sequence: TGTGCCAGCAGCTTTTGGGGAAAGACCCAGTACTTC.

The chain is built from TRBV28 and TRBJ2-4, with D perhaps being TRBD1 or TRBD2 (5 bases each). V lost 3 bases, J lost 0 bases, and 15 bases lay in between. Germline V lookup: CDR1 MDHEN, CDR2 SYDVKM. The CDR3 sequence is 17 residues long. This chain's CDR3 is CASSFPGTPLAKNIQYF. CDR3 coding DNA: TGTGCCAGCAGTTTCCCCGGGACGCCTCTAGCCAAAAACATTCAGTACTTC.

A few counts support this clonotype. This chain joins TRBV7-8 and TRBJ1-5; 8 bases match TRBD1. This CDR3 is built from 13 residues. CDR1 and CDR2 (germline): SGHVS, FQNEAQ. V trimming: 3 bases; J trimming: 5 bases; junction bases outside the gene matches: 0. The CDR3 region is CASSLTGDQPQHF. The CDR3 region has the DNA TGTGCCAGCAGCTTGACAGGGGATCAGCCCCAGCATTTT.

Remarks on this clonotype: The CDR3 does not close with the conserved phenylalanine or tryptophan, likely indicating a read error. The chain is built from TRBV7-2 and TRBJ1-6, with D tentatively TRBD1 (6 bases). There are 15 residues in the CDR3. The germline V gene encodes CDR1 SGHTA and CDR2 FQGNSA. Trimming stripped 4 bases from V and 10 bases from J, with 17 bases between. In DNA, the CDR3 is TGTGCCAGCAGCTCGGCCGGGAACAGGGACTCACCCCTCCACTCT. As protein: CASSSAGNRDSPLHS.

CDR3 in amino acids: CSAKPGAMNTGELFF. CDR3 nucleotides: TGCAGTGCTAAACCCGGGGCGATGAACACCGGGGAGCTGTTTTTT. The chain couples TRBV20-1 to TRBJ2-2; the D call may be TRBD1 or TRBD2 (5 bases each). Trimming pared 4 bases from V and 1 base from J, leaving 13 bases between. This CDR3 spans 15 amino acids. In germline, CDR1 is DFQATT, CDR2 SNEGSKA (reference sequence).

This clonotype was seen more than once but under ten times. The CDR3 DNA sequence: TGTGCCAGCAGACCGGGACTAGCGGGAGGGACCTACGAGCAGTACTTC. It specifies CASRPGLAGGTYEQYF. The V gene is TRBV3-1, the J gene TRBJ2-7, with 16 bases lining up with TRBD2. Germline V gives CDR1 LGHDT, CDR2 YNNKEL (reference sequence). Losses at the gene ends were 6 bases for V and 2 bases for J; bases not matched to a gene: 4. This CDR3 comprises 16 residues.

The rearrangement joins TRBV24-1 to TRBJ2-5, with D unresolved. From germline, CDR1 is KGHDR and CDR2 SFDVKD. With 4 bases removed from V and 0 bases from J, the gap between germline ends came to 11 bases. CDR3 length equals 15 residues. Written as DNA, the CDR3 is TGTGCCACCAGTGAGTCGTCTTCGTACCAAGAGACCCAGTACTTC. Its translation: CATSESSSYQETQYF.

For the CDR3, the DNA is TGCAGCGTTGTACACTTCTACAATGAGCAGTTCTTC. It encodes CSVVHFYNEQFF. This sequence joins TRBV29-1 and TRBJ2-1; D ambiguous. Germline-derived CDR1 and CDR2 are SQVTM and ANQGSEA. Trimming removed 4 bases at V and 3 bases at J, with 7 bases between. This CDR3 spans 12 amino acids.

The CDR3 nucleotides are TGTGCCAGCAGTCTACAGGGGGGACGGTACAATGAGCAGTTCTTC. Translated, it gives CASSLQGGRYNEQFF. The chain is built from TRBV28 and TRBJ2-1; 8 nucleotides line up with TRBD1. The CDR3 is 15 amino acids. V lost 5 bases, J lost 4 bases, and 7 bases stayed unmatched. Looked up from germline, CDR1 is MDHEN and CDR2 is SYDVKM.

The chain is built from TRBV20-1 and TRBJ2-1; D uncertain. V lost 0 bases, J lost 0 bases, and 12 bases lay in between. In germline, CDR1 is DFQATT, CDR2 SNEGSKA (reference sequence). CDR3 length equals 16 residues. CDR3 bases: TGCAGTGCTAGAGACCTCAGTGTCAGCTCCTACAATGAGCAGTTCTTC. It specifies CSARDLSVSSYNEQFF.